This TCR beta chain was obtained from a study of response to subunit inactivated influenza vaccine. Study outcomes and limitations: Authors suggested each seasonal flu vaccination may recruit only limited numbers of new T cells.

TCRdb called the RT-PCR reads again in MiXCR, with one record for every CDR3 protein. Seen here are 560,000 or so distinct CDR3 sequences, less than 8% observed once, and the top ten hold around 13%. This clonotype occurred many times. Its antigen is currently unknown. The TCR was taken from a man between 50 and 69 years old who received an inactivated influenza vaccine. Sequences were derived from PBMCs from blood, sampled around 25 months after vaccination.

CDR3 nucleotide sequence: TGTGCCAGCAAGACCCTGAGCTCCTACAATGAGCAGTTCTTC. Protein product: CASKTLSSYNEQFF. The chain is built from TRBV6-2 or TRBV6-3 and TRBJ2-1, with D unresolved. This CDR3 has 14 amino acids. Germline V CDR1 and CDR2: MNHEY, SVGEGT. V gave up 7 bases and J gave up 0 bases, with 10 bases separating them.